One and the same sample provided the 21 T cell receptor beta chains below, sequenced in a study of blood T cell repertoires in COVID-19. The repertoire was sequenced with immunoSEQ multiplex PCR; TCRdb's copy has only in-frame clones and lacks some. There are 250,000 to 350,000 clones in the sample; about 89% occur only once, and under 6.5% lies in the top ten. Material: peripheral blood. These receptors were taken from a young man who had recovered from COVID-19.

The gene calls are TRBV27 and TRBJ1-2; 10 positions agree with TRBD1. The CDR3 length is 15 residues. Germline values: CDR1 MNHEY, CDR2 SMNVEV (reference sequence). Trimming removed 4 bases from V and 5 bases from J; junction bases left unmatched: 7. The CDR3 nucleotides are TGTGCCAGCAGTTCCACAGAGGACAGGGGGTATGGCTACACCTTC. Residues: CASSSTEDRGYGYTF.

The chain combines TRBV27 with TRBJ2-2, with 8 bases fitting TRBD2. This CDR3 contains 17 residues. Germline V gene data show CDR1 as MNHEY and CDR2 as SMNVEV (reference sequence). The V and J ends lost 0 bases and 5 bases, in that order; junction bases with no gene match: 8. CDR3 sequence reads: CASSLSIGVAGTGELFF. The CDR3, as DNA: TGTGCCAGCAGTTTATCGATTGGGGTAGCGGGGACCGGGGAGCTGTTTTTT.

With regard to this clone: Other DNA sequences in this specimen translate into the identical CDR3. The rearrangement uses TRBV6-5 and TRBJ1-1; 7 bases are a match to TRBD1. After removal of 2 bases from V and 1 base from J, the junction contained 4 bases not matched to a gene. Germline assignment: CDR1 MNHEY and CDR2 SVGAGI. The CDR3 is made up of 15 amino acids. This chain's CDR3 is CASSYLQGGNTEAFF. The CDR3, as DNA: TGTGCCAGCAGTTACCTCCAGGGGGGGAACACTGAAGCTTTCTTT.

The genes are TRBV5-4 and TRBJ1-4; TRBD1 might be the D (5 bases). CDR1 and CDR2 (germline): SGHNT, YYREEE (reference sequence). This CDR3 is built from 17 residues. Trimming stripped 0 bases from V and 8 bases from J, with 20 bases between. The CDR3 DNA reads TGTGCCAGCAGCTTGGGACTTCCGGGGGAGATAGGGGAAAAACTGTTTTTT. This encodes CASSLGLPGEIGEKLFF. Full variable domain (missing parts from reference TRBV5-4 and TRBJ1-4): ETGVTQSPTHLIKTRGQQVTLRCSSQSGHNTVSWYQQALGQGPQFIFQYYREEENGRGNFPPRFSGLQFPNYSSELNVNALELDDSALYLCASSLGLPGEIGEKLFFGSGTQLSVL.

The rearrangement uses TRBV19 and TRBJ2-1; 13 nucleotides align to TRBD2. J was trimmed by 3 bases and V by 7 bases; bases with no gene match: 3. The CDR3 extends over 15 amino acids. Germline V gives CDR1 LNHDA, CDR2 SQIVND (reference sequence). This CDR3 is CASKLAGGYYNEQFF. CDR3 sequence (DNA): TGTGCCAGTAAACTAGCGGGAGGGTACTACAATGAGCAGTTCTTC.

The chain links TRBV19 to TRBJ1-1, with D perhaps TRBD1 (6 bases). V lost 5 bases and J 0 bases, leaving 16 bases between the germline ends. The CDR3 is 16 residues long. Germline-derived CDR1 and CDR2 are LNHDA and SQIVND (reference sequence). The CDR3 coding sequence is TGTGCCAGTAGTCCAGGGACACGACTACTGAACACTGAAGCTTTCTTT. This encodes CASSPGTRLLNTEAFF.

This chain connects TRBV25-1 to TRBJ2-2, with D hard to call. Trimming left V 6 bases short and J 0 bases short, with 5 bases between. CDR1 is MGHDK, CDR2 SYGVNS, per germline. The CDR3 extends over 13 amino acids. The CDR3: CASRETNTGELFF. CDR3 DNA: TGTGCCAGCAGGGAGACGAACACCGGGGAGCTGTTTTTT. Full variable domain (rest looked up from reference TRBV25-1 and TRBJ2-2): EADIYQTPRYLVIGTGKKITLECSQTMGHDKMYWYQQDPGMELHLIHYSYGVNSTEKGDLSSESTVSRIRTEHFPLTLESARPSHTSQYLCASRETNTGELFFGEGSRLTVL.

The V and J genes are TRBV2 and TRBJ2-7; 8 bases are shared with TRBD2. Germline-derived CDR1 and CDR2 are SNHLY and FYNNEI. After removal of 7 bases from V and 10 bases from J, the junction contained 12 bases not matched to a gene. The CDR3 runs 13 residues. CDR3 sequence: CASIGGERRQQYF. The CDR3 DNA follows: TGTGCCAGCATCGGGGGGGAACGAAGGCAACAGTACTTC.

This chain links TRBV19 with TRBJ1-5; D is possibly TRBD1 (6 bases). Germline V gene sequence: CDR1 LNHDA, CDR2 SQIVND (reference sequence). The ends were cut back, 2 bases at V and 5 bases at J, with 16 bases in the middle. The CDR3 spans 16 residues. The CDR3 spells CASSIFQGSGDQPQHF. The CDR3 nucleotides are TGTGCCAGTAGTATATTCCAGGGGTCAGGTGATCAGCCCCAGCATTTT. Filled out from reference TRBV19 and TRBJ1-5, the complete variable domain reads DGGITQSPKYLFRKEGQNVTLSCEQNLNHDAMYWYRQDPGQGLRLIYYSQIVNDFQKGDIAEGYSVSREKKESFPLTVTSAQKNPTAFYLCASSIFQGSGDQPQHFGDGTRLSIL.

This chain links TRBV7-2 with TRBJ2-7; the D gene is possibly TRBD1 (6 bases). Germline V gene lookup returns CDR1 SGHTA and CDR2 FQGNSA. CDR3 length equals 15 residues. V lost 5 bases and J lost 3, with 17 bases in between. The CDR3 nucleotides read TGTGCCAGCAGCCCACAGGGAATTGGCCTCTACGAGCAGTACTTC. Translating gives CASSPQGIGLYEQYF.

The CDR3 DNA is TGTGCCAGCAGTTTCGTTGATCAGCCCCAGCATTTT. Translated, it gives CASSFVDQPQHF. The gene calls are TRBV12-3 or TRBV12-4 and TRBJ1-5, with D hard to call. V was shortened by 3 bases and J by 5 bases, with 5 bases between the two germline ends. This CDR3 is built from 12 residues.

The chain uses TRBV7-9 and TRBJ1-3; no clear D gene. Looked up from germline, CDR1 is SEHNR and CDR2 is FQNEAQ (reference sequence). Trimming took 7 bases from V and 4 from J, leaving 17 bases between them. The CDR3 is made up of 15 amino acids. Here the CDR3 DNA reads TGTGCCAGCACCAAGTCTGCAGTGCTGGGAAACACCATATATTTT. It yields the protein CASTKSAVLGNTIYF. The full variable domain, its missing parts supplied by reference TRBV7-9 and TRBJ1-3, is DTGVSQNPRHKITKRGQNVTFRCDPISEHNRLYWYRQTLGQGPEFLTYFQNEAQLEKSRLLSDRFSAERPKGSFSTLEIQRTEQGDSAMYLCASTKSAVLGNTIYFGEGSWLTVV.

The chain carries TRBV28 and TRBJ1-1; weak D call: TRBD1 (6 bases). The CDR3 runs to 11 residues. Germline lookup yields CDR1 MDHEN and CDR2 SYDVKM. V lost 5 bases, J lost 7 bases, and 8 bases lay in between. Written as DNA, the CDR3 is TGTGCCAGCAGTGGACAGTATGAAGCTTTCTTT. Protein: CASSGQYEAFF.

In this sample, this clone turned up a few times. V and J are TRBV27 and TRBJ2-7; D is perhaps TRBD1 (5 bases). The CDR3 totals 13 residues. Trimming removed 2 bases at V and 7 bases at J, with 12 bases between. Germline CDR1 is MNHEY and CDR2 is SMNVEV (reference sequence). The CDR3 DNA is TGTGCCAGCAGTTTAGGGGCCCCGAGGGAGCAGTACTTC. This translates into CASSLGAPREQYF.

The rearrangement joins TRBV28 to TRBJ2-3, with a weak D call TRBD1 (5 bases). V lost 5 bases, J lost 5 bases, and 11 bases lay in between. The CDR3 covers 13 residues. Germline-derived CDR1 and CDR2 are MDHEN and SYDVKM. As DNA, the CDR3 is TGTGCCAGCAGTCCACAGGCTCTAGATACGCAGTATTTT. Translation gives CASSPQALDTQYF. The full variable domain, its missing parts supplied by reference TRBV28 and TRBJ2-3, is DVKVTQSSRYLVKRTGEKVFLECVQDMDHENMFWYRQDPGLGLRLIYFSYDVKMKEKGDIPEGYSVSREKKERFSLILESASTNQTSMYLCASSPQALDTQYFGPGTRLTVL.

The rearrangement links TRBV11-2 to TRBJ2-5; TRBD2 matches 10 bases. The V gene end was trimmed by 1 base and the J gene end by 4 bases; junction bases not matched to a gene: 9. The germline gives CDR1 SGHAT, CDR2 FQNNGV. The CDR3 spans 17 residues. In DNA, the CDR3 is TGTGCCAGCAGCTTAGGTGGGCTAGCGGGAGCTGCAGAGACCCAGTACTTC. Translating it yields CASSLGGLAGAAETQYF.

The CDR3 DNA is TGTGCCAGCAGCCCGACAGGCTCCTACGAGCAGTACTTC. This codes for CASSPTGSYEQYF. The chain has TRBV5-6 and TRBJ2-7; D perhaps matches TRBD1 (6 bases). V dropped 4 bases and J dropped 0 bases, with 8 bases sitting between them. The CDR3 has 13 residues. Germline values: CDR1 SGHDT, CDR2 YYEEEE.

This clone has only a few counts. J is TRBJ1-5 and V is TRBV15; D ambiguous. This CDR3 contains 13 residues. Deletions cut 5 bases from V and 2 bases from J, with 7 bases between. Germline lookup yields CDR1 LNHNV and CDR2 YYDKDF (reference sequence). The CDR3 DNA is TGTGCCACCAGCCCGAGCGGCAATCAGCCCCAGCATTTT. Translated, it gives CATSPSGNQPQHF.

The V call is TRBV29-1, the J call TRBJ2-2, with D perhaps matching TRBD2 (7 bases). V lost 7 bases and J lost 5, with 14 bases in between. The CDR3 contains 13 residues. CDR1 and CDR2 from the germline V gene are SQVTM and ANQGSEA. Written as DNA, the CDR3 is TGCAGCGCCGGAGGGGGGGAGACCGGGGAGCTGTTTTTT. Its protein is CSAGGGETGELFF.

The chain joins TRBV25-1 to TRBJ1-1; D gene uncertain. The CDR3 runs 13 residues. CDR1 and CDR2 (germline): MGHDK, SYGVNS. Trimming removed 8 bases at V and 5 bases at J, with 15 bases between. Here the CDR3 reads CASRGADWTEAFF. The CDR3 DNA reads TGTGCCAGCCGAGGTGCGGACTGGACTGAAGCTTTCTTT.

The chain joins TRBV11-3 to TRBJ2-5, with 7 bases that match TRBD1. Germline V CDR1 and CDR2: SGHNT, YENEEA. This CDR3 is built from 14 residues. The J segment lost 5 bases and the V segment lost 4 bases, leaving 7 bases of the junction unmatched. The CDR3 here is CASSSTGVGETQYF. DNA for the CDR3: TGTGCCAGCAGCTCTACAGGGGTCGGGGAGACCCAGTACTTC.